The rows below give T cell receptor beta chains drawn from one sample of a study of Ad26.COV2.S vaccination and SARS-CoV-2 variants. The assay was immunoSEQ multiplex PCR, and TCRdb's table has in-frame clones only and misses some. The sample lists more than 400,000 clones, less than 95% occurring once. Sequenced material: peripheral blood, taken in a trial of Ad26.COV2.S vaccine versus placebo. The source is a person between 18 and 59 years old who received the Ad26.COV2.S COVID-19 vaccine or a placebo. Each CDR3 is given with its conserved first and last residue. D genes are given only for firm matches. Only some rows state a clone size, as once, few, many or a class for expanded clones.

.	once	TRBV18	TRBJ2-5	TGTGCCAGCTCACGAGGGATCGGGGACCAAGAGACCCAGTACTTC	CASSRGIGDQETQYF
.	.	TRBV7-9	TRBJ1-1	TGTGCCAGCAGCCGAGGACAGAACACTGAAGCTTTCTTT	CASSRGQNTEAFF
.	.	TRBV5-4	TRBJ2-7	TGTGCCAGCAGCTTGGGGCGGGTCAGCTCCTACGAGCAGTACTTC	CASSLGRVSSYEQYF
.	.	TRBV28	TRBJ1-1	TGTGCCAGCACTCTAAGGGATTGGGCAGGGGTTGGCACTGAAGCTTTCTTT	CASTLRDWAGVGTEAFF
.	few	TRBV3-1/TRBV3-2	TRBJ1-2	TGTGCCAGCAGCCAAGATGGCAGGTACTATGGCTACACCTTC	CASSQDGRYYGYTF
.	.	TRBV19	TRBJ2-3	TGTGCCAGTAGCCAAGACAGGTTGAGAGATACGCAGTATTTT	CASSQDRLRDTQYF
.	once	TRBV18	TRBJ2-2	TGTGCCAGCTCACCCCGGATGAACACCGGGGAGCTGTTTTTT	CASSPRMNTGELFF
TRBD2	.	TRBV11-2	TRBJ2-1	TGTGCCAGCAGCTTAGCAAGCGGGACTTACAATGAGCAGTTCTTC	CASSLASGTYNEQFF
.	few	TRBV27	TRBJ1-2	TGTGCCAGCAGTTTCACAGGGAACTATGGCTACACCTTC	CASSFTGNYGYTF
TRBD1	.	TRBV10-3	TRBJ1-5	TGTGCCATCAGATCCCAGGGGGTGGGCGATCAGCCCCAGCATTTT	CAIRSQGVGDQPQHF
TRBD2	.	TRBV20-1	TRBJ2-5	TGCAGTGCTAGTCTAGCGGGAGGGCCCCTTTCCCAAGAGACCCAGTACTTC	CSASLAGGPLSQETQYF
.	once	TRBV6-5	TRBJ2-5	TGTGCCACCACGCTACAAGAGACCCAGTACTTC	CATTLQETQYF
TRBD1	few	TRBV19	TRBJ1-2	TGTGCCAGTAGTAAAACAGGGGTAACTAACTATGGCTACACCTTC	CASSKTGVTNYGYTF